This T cell receptor (beta chain) was sequenced in a study of breast tumors, draining lymph nodes, adjacent tissues. Axillary draining lymph nodes of breast cancer patients supplied the node samples. Points from the study as a whole: Tumors had less TCR diversity than lymph nodes, more than nontumor tissue. That most tumor T cells come from lymph nodes remained unproven. Tumor and nontumor repertoires were significantly more similar in luminal-like than in basal-like breast cancer. Findings are consistent with lymph node origin and intratumoral expansion of most tumor T cells.

This clonotype is a singleton in its sample. The target antigen is unknown. This may arise from a read error, as a much more abundant clone is one base away. The CDR3 ends on some other residue instead of the conserved phenylalanine or tryptophan, so this is likely a read error. TCRdb reprocessed the multiplex PCR reads with MiXCR, giving one entry per CDR3 protein. The repertoire holds more than 100,000 distinct CDR3 sequences, approximately 20% seen once, with just over 2.5% in the top ten. The TCR originated in a female donor with breast cancer. Some clones in this sample may be carry-over from other donors' samples. Sequencing was carried out using axillary lymph node tissue.

CDR3 nucleotides: TGTGCCAGCAGCATTAACACCGGGGAGCTGTTTCTT. Its translation: CASSINTGELFL. This chain links TRBV7-9 with TRBJ2-2; D is unresolved. V was shortened by 5 bases and J by 2 bases, with 3 bases between the two germline ends. In germline, CDR1 is SEHNR, CDR2 FQNEAQ (reference sequence). This CDR3 has 12 amino acids.